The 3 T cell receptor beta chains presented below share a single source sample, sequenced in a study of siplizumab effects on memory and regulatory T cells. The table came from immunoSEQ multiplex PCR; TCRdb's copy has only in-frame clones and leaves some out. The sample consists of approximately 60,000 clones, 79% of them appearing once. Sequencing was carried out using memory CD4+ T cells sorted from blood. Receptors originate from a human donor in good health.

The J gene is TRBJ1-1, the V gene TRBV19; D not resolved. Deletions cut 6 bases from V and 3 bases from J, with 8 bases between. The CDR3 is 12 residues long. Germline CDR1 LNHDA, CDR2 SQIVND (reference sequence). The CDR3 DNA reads TGTGCCAGTAGCGACCGGGACACTGAAGCTTTCTTT. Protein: CASSDRDTEAFF.

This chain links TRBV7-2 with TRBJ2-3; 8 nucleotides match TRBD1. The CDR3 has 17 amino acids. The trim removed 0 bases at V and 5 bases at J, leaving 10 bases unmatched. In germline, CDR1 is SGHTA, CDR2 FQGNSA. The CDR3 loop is CASSLAAQGALGDTQYF. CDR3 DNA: TGTGCCAGCAGCTTAGCGGCGCAGGGGGCGCTGGGAGATACGCAGTATTTT.

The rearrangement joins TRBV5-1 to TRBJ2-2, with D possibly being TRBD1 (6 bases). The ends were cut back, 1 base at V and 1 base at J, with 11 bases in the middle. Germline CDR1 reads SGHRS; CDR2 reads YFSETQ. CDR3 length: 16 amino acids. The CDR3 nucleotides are TGCGCCAGCAGCTTGAATCCGACAGGGAACACCGGGGAGCTGTTTTTT. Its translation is CASSLNPTGNTGELFF.